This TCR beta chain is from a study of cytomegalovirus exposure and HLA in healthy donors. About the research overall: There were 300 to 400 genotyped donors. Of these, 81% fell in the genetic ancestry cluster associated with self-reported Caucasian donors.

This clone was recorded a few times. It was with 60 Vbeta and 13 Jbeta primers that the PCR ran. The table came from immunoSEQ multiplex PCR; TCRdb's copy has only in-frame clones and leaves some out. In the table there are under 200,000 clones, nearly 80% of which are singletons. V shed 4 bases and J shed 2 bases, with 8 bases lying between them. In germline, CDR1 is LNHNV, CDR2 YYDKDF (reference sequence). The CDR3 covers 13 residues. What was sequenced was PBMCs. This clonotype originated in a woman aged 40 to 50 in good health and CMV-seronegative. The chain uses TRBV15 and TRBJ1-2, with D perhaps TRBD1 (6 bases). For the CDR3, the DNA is TGTGCCACCAGCACAGACAGGAACTATGGCTACACCTTC. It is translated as CATSTDRNYGYTF. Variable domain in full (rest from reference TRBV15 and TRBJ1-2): DAMVIQNPRYQVTQFGKPVTLSCSQTLNHNVMYWYQQKSSQAPKLLFHYYDKDFNNEADTPDNFQSRRPNTSFCFLDIRSPGLGDTAMYLCATSTDRNYGYTFGSGTRLTVV.